These 30 T cell receptor beta chains originate from one sample sequenced in a study of blood T cell repertoires in COVID-19 (dated by TCRdb to the early 2020s). The library relied on the immunoSEQ multiplex PCR assay. This immuneACCESS table, as held by TCRdb, lists in-frame sequences with V and J called but not all clones. Of the missing ones, under half trace to an unresolved V gene in checked studies; the others have no known cause. The sample table records some 270,000 clones; around 85% of these occur just once. The ten largest clones add up to about 4.3% of the sample. Sample: PBMCs or T cells enriched from blood (not recorded which). These receptors came from a woman aged 25 to 39 who had recovered from COVID-19.

The chain employs TRBV28 and TRBJ1-2; D may be TRBD1 (5 bases). Trimming stripped 11 bases from V and 2 bases from J, with 9 bases between. Germline-derived CDR1 and CDR2 are MDHEN and SYDVKM. This CDR3 comprises 11 residues. The CDR3 is CAGGRNYGYTF. The CDR3 region has the DNA TGTGCCGGGGGGAGGAACTATGGCTACACCTTC.

The V gene is TRBV5-8, the J gene TRBJ1-1; 8 bases are a match to TRBD1. V gave up 4 bases and J gave up 2 bases; unmatched junction bases: 10. Germline loops: CDR1 SGHTS, CDR2 YDEGEE. The CDR3 contains 16 residues. DNA of the CDR3: TGTGCCAGCAGCCCAACTACAGGGGGGAGCAACACTGAAGCTTTCTTT. It specifies CASSPTTGGSNTEAFF.

The chain has TRBV19 and TRBJ2-7, with D unresolved. The CDR3 has 11 amino acids. With 3 bases removed from V and 7 bases from J, the gap between germline ends came to 7 bases. Germline CDR1 reads LNHDA; CDR2 reads SQIVND (reference sequence). The CDR3, as DNA: TGTGCCAGTAGTATTCTAGGTGAGCAGTACTTC. It specifies CASSILGEQYF.

V and J are TRBV7-9 and TRBJ2-3, with 10 bases lining up with TRBD2. Per germline, CDR1 SEHNR and CDR2 FQNEAQ (reference sequence). V was clipped by 3 bases and J by 6 bases; unmatched bases: 6. There are 15 residues in the CDR3. Here the CDR3 reads CASSLAAGGWDTQYF. As DNA, the CDR3 is TGTGCCAGCAGCTTGGCAGCGGGAGGGTGGGATACGCAGTATTTT.

The chain links TRBV20-1 to TRBJ1-4; possibly TRBD1 for D (5 bases). Germline CDR1 reads DFQATT; CDR2 reads SNEGSKA (reference sequence). The CDR3 is 14 residues long. V lost 3 bases and J lost 2, with 10 bases in between. DNA for the CDR3: TGCAGTGCTAGTATCGGGGGGACTAATGAAAAACTGTTTTTT. Amino acids: CSASIGGTNEKLFF.

The chain carries TRBV28 and TRBJ2-3, with TRBD1 matching 7 bases. Germline V lookup: CDR1 MDHEN, CDR2 SYDVKM. Trimming at V came to 7 bases and at J to 0 bases, leaving 4 bases not matched to a gene. This CDR3 has 14 residues. In DNA, the CDR3 is TGTGCCAGCACCGAGACAGGGAGCACAGATACGCAGTATTTT. Its protein is CASTETGSTDTQYF.

The rearrangement uses TRBV5-6 and TRBJ1-3, with D uncertain. Per the germline V gene, CDR1 is SGHDT and CDR2 is YYEEEE. The CDR3 covers 13 residues. Trimming left V 3 bases short and J 4 bases short, with 8 bases between. CDR3 in amino acids: CASSSFAGNTIYF. The CDR3 DNA reads TGTGCCAGCAGCTCCTTTGCGGGAAACACCATATATTTT. The full variable domain, completed using reference TRBV5-6 and TRBJ1-3, is DAGVTQSPTHLIKTRGQQVTLRCSPKSGHDTVSWYQQALGQGPQFIFQYYEEEERQRGNFPDRFSGHQFPNYSSELNVNALLLGDSALYLCASSSFAGNTIYFGEGSWLTVV.

The rearrangement joins TRBV13 to TRBJ1-4, with a weak D call TRBD1 (6 bases). Germline V lookup: CDR1 PRHDT, CDR2 FYEKMQ (reference sequence). CDR3 size: 17 residues. The V gene lost 5 bases and the J gene lost 5 bases, with 21 bases spanning the gap. CDR3 in amino acids: CASSPQAAGTRNEKLFF. CDR3 nucleotide sequence: TGTGCCAGCAGCCCACAGGCGGCCGGGACAAGAAATGAAAAACTGTTTTTT.

The rearrangement uses TRBV7-9 and TRBJ2-2; 8 bases are a match to TRBD1. J was trimmed by 4 bases and V by 5 bases; bases with no gene match: 6. The CDR3 runs 15 residues. From germline, CDR1 is SEHNR and CDR2 FQNEAQ (reference sequence). This CDR3 is CASSPRDRPTGELFF. The DNA of the CDR3 is TGTGCCAGCAGCCCCCGGGACAGGCCCACCGGGGAGCTGTTTTTT. Combining the CDR3 with reference TRBV7-9 and TRBJ2-2 gives the whole variable domain DTGVSQNPRHKITKRGQNVTFRCDPISEHNRLYWYRQTLGQGPEFLTYFQNEAQLEKSRLLSDRFSAERPKGSFSTLEIQRTEQGDSAMYLCASSPRDRPTGELFFGEGSRLTVL.

V gene TRBV18 combines with J gene TRBJ1-2; 11 nucleotides match TRBD1. Per germline, CDR1 KGHSH and CDR2 LQKENI. This CDR3 spans 14 amino acids. V was clipped by 6 bases and J by 6 bases; unmatched bases: 6. The CDR3 reads CASSPGQGVNGYTF. The CDR3 DNA reads TGTGCCAGCTCCCCGGGACAGGGGGTGAATGGCTACACCTTC.

The chain joins TRBV19 to TRBJ2-4; D remains unclear. The CDR3 is 16 amino acids. CDR1 is LNHDA, CDR2 SQIVND, per germline (reference sequence). Deletions cut 11 bases from V and 4 bases from J, with 24 bases between. CDR3 sequence: CAPKPPPVPEKNIQYF. In DNA, the CDR3 is TGTGCCCCCAAGCCCCCCCCCGTCCCGGAGAAAAACATTCAGTACTTC.

This chain links TRBV7-3 with TRBJ2-1; TRBD2 agrees at 13 bases. The trim removed 2 bases at V and 9 bases at J, leaving 4 bases unmatched. Germline CDR1 reads SGHTA; CDR2 reads FQGTGA. CDR3 length: 15 amino acids. In DNA, the CDR3 is TGTGCCAGCAGCTTATTCGGGACTAGCGGGACTGAGCAGTTCTTC. Translating it yields CASSLFGTSGTEQFF. Full variable domain (outside the CDR3, taken from reference TRBV7-3 and TRBJ2-1): GAGVSQTPSNKVTEKGKYVELRCDPISGHTALYWYRQSLGQGPEFLIYFQGTGAADDSGLPNDRFFAVRPEGSVSTLKIQRTERGDSAVYLCASSLFGTSGTEQFFGPGTRLTVL.

V is TRBV2 and J is TRBJ1-1; no clear D. In germline, CDR1 is SNHLY, CDR2 FYNNEI. The CDR3 is made up of 12 amino acids. The V gene lost 8 bases and the J gene lost 5 bases, with 12 bases spanning the gap. CDR3 DNA: TGTGCCAGCGGGTACGTCGGGACTGAAGCTTTCTTT. Translation: CASGYVGTEAFF. Variable domain in full (rest from reference TRBV2 and TRBJ1-1): EPEVTQTPSHQVTQMGQEVILRCVPISNHLYFYWYRQILGQKVEFLVSFYNNEISEKSEIFDDQFSVERPDGSNFTLKIRSTKLEDSAMYFCASGYVGTEAFFGQGTRLTVV.

This clone was detected once. The rearrangement uses TRBV5-1 and TRBJ1-4; 8 bases are shared with TRBD1. V lost 4 bases to trimming and J lost 0 bases; unmatched junction nucleotides: 2. The germline V gene has CDR1 SGHRS and CDR2 YFSETQ. This CDR3 spans 15 amino acids. In DNA, the CDR3 is TGCGCCAGCAGCGTGGACAGGGCAACTAATGAAAAACTGTTTTTT. Translation: CASSVDRATNEKLFF.

Turning to this clone: Sequence at one end of the junction differs from germline and may be a read error. The chain employs TRBV4-1 and TRBJ1-5, with 7 bases aligning to TRBD1. In germline, CDR1 is MGHRA, CDR2 YSYEKL. There are 15 residues in the CDR3. This CDR3 is CASSQGKGGKQPQHF. For the CDR3, the DNA is TGCGCCAGCAGCCAAGGAAAAGGGGGCAAGCAGCCCCAGCATTTT.

CDR3 in amino acids: CASRMTGGYGYTF. The CDR3 DNA follows: TGTGCCAGCAGGATGACGGGGGGCTATGGCTACACCTTC. The J gene is TRBJ1-2, the V gene TRBV6-5, with D possibly matching TRBD1 (5 bases). This CDR3 region has 13 residues. The V end lost 6 bases, the J end lost 4 bases, and 12 bases lay between the germline ends. Per germline, CDR1 MNHEY and CDR2 SVGAGI.

This clone was counted once. V gene TRBV7-8 combines with J gene TRBJ2-5; D is possibly TRBD2 (5 bases). Germline V gene sequence: CDR1 SGHVS, CDR2 FQNEAQ. V was trimmed by 4 bases and J by 0 bases, leaving 24 bases between them. The CDR3 totals 19 residues. CDR3 region: CASSSTLLPVPGNQETQYF. CDR3 bases: TGTGCCAGCAGCTCCACCCTTCTCCCCGTTCCGGGGAACCAAGAGACCCAGTACTTC. The complete variable domain, with remaining parts taken from reference TRBV7-8 and TRBJ2-5, reads GAGVSQSPRYKVAKRGQDVALRCDPISGHVSLFWYQQALGQGPEFLTYFQNEAQLDKSGLPSDRFFAERPEGSVSTLKIQRTQQEDSAVYLCASSSTLLPVPGNQETQYFGPGTRLLVL.

The rearrangement joins TRBV6-4 to TRBJ2-7; 10 bases align to TRBD2. From germline, CDR1 is MRHNA and CDR2 SNTAGT. J lost 6 bases, V lost 0 bases, and 5 bases had no gene match. The CDR3 extends over 15 amino acids. This CDR3 reads CASSDSSGGFSEQYF. CDR3 DNA sequence: TGTGCCAGCAGTGACTCTAGCGGGGGGTTCTCCGAGCAGTACTTC.

This clone was seen a handful of times. The rearrangement joins TRBV7-9 to TRBJ2-2; D may be TRBD1 (6 bases). CDR1 is SEHNR and CDR2 is FQNEAQ in the germline V gene (reference sequence). Trimming removed 7 bases from V and 7 bases from J, with 22 bases in between. This CDR3 is built from 16 residues. The CDR3 DNA sequence: TGTGCCAGCACAGGGTCACGGACAGCTATCATCGGGGAGCTGTTTTTT. As protein: CASTGSRTAIIGELFF.

The chain links TRBV9 to TRBJ2-3; the D gene is possibly TRBD1 (6 bases). CDR1 SGDLS and CDR2 YYNGEE come from the germline V gene. Trimming cost V 7 bases and J 2 bases, with 14 bases left between them. This CDR3 has 14 residues. CDR3: CASARGISTDTQYF. The DNA of the CDR3 is TGTGCCAGCGCTAGGGGGATTTCCACAGATACGCAGTATTTT.

The V gene is TRBV28, the J gene TRBJ1-4; D remains unclear. This CDR3 is 15 amino acids long. The germline CDR1 and CDR2 sequences are MDHEN and SYDVKM. The V end was cut by 4 bases, the J end by 8 bases, with 17 bases between. The CDR3 loop is CASSSDYLGGEKLFF. In DNA form, the CDR3 reads TGTGCCAGCAGTTCCGACTACCTAGGAGGGGAAAAACTGTTTTTT.

This clone showed up just once. The rearrangement links TRBV28 to TRBJ2-7; TRBD1 matches at 7 bases. CDR1 and CDR2 (germline): MDHEN, SYDVKM. The CDR3 is 14 amino acids. V lost 5 bases to trimming and J lost 2 bases; unmatched junction nucleotides: 6. The CDR3 region has the DNA TGTGCCAGCAGTCAGTCCGACAGGGCCTACGAGCAGTACTTC. Encoded protein: CASSQSDRAYEQYF.

The V gene is TRBV4-1, the J gene TRBJ1-5; D is possibly TRBD1 (5 bases). This CDR3 is 14 amino acids long. Germline V gene data show CDR1 as MGHRA and CDR2 as YSYEKL. Trimming removed 4 bases at V and 6 bases at J, with 13 bases between. The CDR3 DNA reads TGCGCCAGCAGCCCGCAGGGTGTCAGTCAGCCCCAGCATTTT. Its translation: CASSPQGVSQPQHF.

The V and J genes are TRBV4-1 and TRBJ1-2; D might be TRBD1 (5 bases). V was shortened by 4 bases and J by 5 bases, with 17 bases between the two germline ends. The germline CDR1 and CDR2 sequences are MGHRA and YSYEKL. The CDR3 runs to 15 residues. Written as DNA, the CDR3 is TGCGCCAGCAGCCTTCTAGGGGTAGGGAAATATGGCTACACCTTC. Translated: CASSLLGVGKYGYTF.

This clone was seen only once. This chain uses TRBV6-1 with TRBJ2-1; 7 bases fit TRBD2. This CDR3 has 16 amino acids. Germline loops: CDR1 MNHNS, CDR2 SASEGT. V trimming: 4 bases; J trimming: 2 bases; junction bases outside the gene matches: 8. The CDR3 is CASSALGAGTYNEQFF. The CDR3 DNA sequence: TGTGCCAGCAGTGCACTCGGAGCGGGGACCTACAATGAGCAGTTCTTC.

This chain uses TRBV10-3 with TRBJ1-1; TRBD1 is a possible D gene (5 bases). There are 13 residues in the CDR3. Germline CDR1 reads ENHRY; CDR2 reads SYGVKD. Trimming removed 8 bases at V and 1 base at J, with 11 bases between. Here the CDR3 reads CAIGGAKNTEAFF. CDR3 sequence (DNA): TGTGCCATCGGCGGGGCCAAGAACACTGAAGCTTTCTTT.

On this clone itself: The sample carries other DNA sequences with the same CDR3. V and J are TRBV7-9 and TRBJ2-5; perhaps TRBD2 as D (6 bases). V lost 3 bases and J lost 5, with 16 bases in between. CDR1 is SEHNR and CDR2 is FQNEAQ in the germline V gene (reference sequence). This CDR3 is built from 15 residues. CDR3 DNA sequence: TGTGCCAGCAGCTTTGTCTTGGGGGGTCGGGAGACCCAGTACTTC. It encodes CASSFVLGGRETQYF.

CDR3 amino acids: CASSSILQDYNEKLFF. The CDR3 coding sequence is TGTGCCAGCAGCTCGATCCTACAGGATTATAATGAAAAACTGTTTTTT. The chain combines TRBV7-9 with TRBJ1-4; possibly TRBD1 for D (5 bases). This CDR3 spans 16 amino acids. V lost 4 bases and J lost 4, with 16 bases in between. Per germline, CDR1 SEHNR and CDR2 FQNEAQ (reference sequence).

The chain combines TRBV19 with TRBJ2-7; TRBD1 matches 9 bases. Germline trimming cut 5 bases from V and 4 bases from J; bases unmatched to any gene: 9. There are 15 residues in the CDR3. Per the germline V gene, CDR1 is LNHDA and CDR2 is SQIVND (reference sequence). The CDR3 nucleotides are TGTGCCAGTAGTGTGGGACAGGGATGGATGTACGAGCAGTACTTC. Amino acid sequence: CASSVGQGWMYEQYF.

The chain joins TRBV6-5 to TRBJ1-3; the match to TRBD1 covers 7 bases. CDR1 is MNHEY, CDR2 SVGAGI, per germline. The CDR3 has 15 amino acids. V shed 6 bases, J shed 3 bases, and the junction held 8 bases outside the gene matches. The CDR3 loop reads CASRPGQAVGNTIYF. DNA of the CDR3: TGTGCCAGCAGACCAGGACAGGCGGTTGGAAACACCATATATTTT.